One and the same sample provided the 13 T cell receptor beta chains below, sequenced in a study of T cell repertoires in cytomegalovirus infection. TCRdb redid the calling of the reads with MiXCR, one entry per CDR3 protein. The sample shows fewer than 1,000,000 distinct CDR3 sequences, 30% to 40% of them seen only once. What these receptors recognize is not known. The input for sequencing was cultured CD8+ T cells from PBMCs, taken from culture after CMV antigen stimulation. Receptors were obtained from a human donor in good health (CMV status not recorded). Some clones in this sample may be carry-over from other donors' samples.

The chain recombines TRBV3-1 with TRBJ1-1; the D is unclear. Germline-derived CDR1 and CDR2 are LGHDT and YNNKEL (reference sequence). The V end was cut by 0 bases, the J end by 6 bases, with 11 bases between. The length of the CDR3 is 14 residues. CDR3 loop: CASSQEARGAEAFF. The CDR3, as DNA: TGTGCCAGCAGCCAAGAGGCCCGCGGGGCTGAAGCTTTCTTT.

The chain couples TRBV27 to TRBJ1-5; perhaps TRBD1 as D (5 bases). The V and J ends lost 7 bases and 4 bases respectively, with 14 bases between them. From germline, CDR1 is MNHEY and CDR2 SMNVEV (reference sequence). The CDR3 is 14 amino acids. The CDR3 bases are TGTGCCAGCAATCCGGGGGGGAAAAATCAGCCCCAGCATTTT. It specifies CASNPGGKNQPQHF.

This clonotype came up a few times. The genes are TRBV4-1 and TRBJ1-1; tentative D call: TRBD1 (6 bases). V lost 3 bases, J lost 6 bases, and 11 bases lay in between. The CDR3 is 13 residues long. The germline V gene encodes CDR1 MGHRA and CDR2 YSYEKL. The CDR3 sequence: CASSHSGGPEAFF. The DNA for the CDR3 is TGCGCCAGCAGCCATTCGGGGGGGCCTGAAGCTTTCTTT.

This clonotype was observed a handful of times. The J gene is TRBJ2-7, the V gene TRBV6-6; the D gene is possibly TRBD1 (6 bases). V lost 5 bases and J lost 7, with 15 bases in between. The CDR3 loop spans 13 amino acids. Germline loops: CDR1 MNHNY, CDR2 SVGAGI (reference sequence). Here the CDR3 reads CASSHREMREQYV. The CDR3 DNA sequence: TGTGCCAGCAGTCACAGGGAGATGAGAGAGCAGTACGTC.

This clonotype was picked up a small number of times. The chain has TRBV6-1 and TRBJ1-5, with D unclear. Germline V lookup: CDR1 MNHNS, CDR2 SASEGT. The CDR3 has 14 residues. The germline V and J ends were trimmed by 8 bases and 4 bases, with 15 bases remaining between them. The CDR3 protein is CASRLRSRNQPQHF. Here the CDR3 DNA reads TGTGCCAGCCGACTTCGGAGCAGAAATCAGCCCCAGCATTTT.

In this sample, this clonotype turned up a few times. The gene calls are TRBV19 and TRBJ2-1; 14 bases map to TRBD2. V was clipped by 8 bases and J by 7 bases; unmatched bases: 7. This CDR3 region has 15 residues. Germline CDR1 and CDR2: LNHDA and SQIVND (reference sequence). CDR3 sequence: CASEVGTSGGNEQFF. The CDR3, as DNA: TGTGCCAGTGAGGTCGGGACTAGCGGGGGTAATGAGCAGTTCTTC.

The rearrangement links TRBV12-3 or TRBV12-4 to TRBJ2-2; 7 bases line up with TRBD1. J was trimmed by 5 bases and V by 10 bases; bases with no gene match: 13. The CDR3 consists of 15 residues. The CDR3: CATTPKTGHTGELFF. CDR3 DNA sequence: TGTGCCACCACTCCCAAGACAGGGCATACCGGGGAGCTGTTTTTT.

This CDR3 reads CASSFLAVTYNEQFF. As DNA, the CDR3 is TGTGCCAGCAGCTTTCTAGCGGTGACCTACAATGAGCAGTTCTTC. The chain is built from TRBV7-9 and TRBJ2-1; 7 bases line up with TRBD2. The germline V gene has CDR1 SEHNR and CDR2 FQNEAQ (reference sequence). V gave up 3 bases and J gave up 2 bases; unmatched junction bases: 4. The CDR3 runs 15 residues. Full variable domain (remainder filled in from reference TRBV7-9 and TRBJ2-1): DTGVSQNPRHKITKRGQNVTFRCDPISEHNRLYWYRQTLGQGPEFLTYFQNEAQLEKSRLLSDRFSAERPKGSFSTLEIQRTEQGDSAMYLCASSFLAVTYNEQFFGPGTRLTVL.

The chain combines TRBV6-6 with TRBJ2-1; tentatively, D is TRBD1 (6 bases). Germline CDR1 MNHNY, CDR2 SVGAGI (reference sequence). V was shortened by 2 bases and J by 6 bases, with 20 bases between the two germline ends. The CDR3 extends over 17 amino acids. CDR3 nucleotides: TGTGCCAGCAGTTACGACTTACAGGGTAGCAGAACCAATGAGCAGTTCTTC. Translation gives CASSYDLQGSRTNEQFF.

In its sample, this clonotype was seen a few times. CDR3 nucleotide sequence: TGTGCCAGCTCACTTGCGGGACAGGGGATATTTTATGAGCAGTTCTTC. Amino acid sequence: CASSLAGQGIFYEQFF. This chain links TRBV18 with TRBJ2-1; 10 bases line up with TRBD1. The CDR3 covers 16 residues. CDR1 is KGHSH and CDR2 is LQKENI in the germline V gene. V lost 4 bases, J lost 8 bases, and 11 bases stayed unmatched.

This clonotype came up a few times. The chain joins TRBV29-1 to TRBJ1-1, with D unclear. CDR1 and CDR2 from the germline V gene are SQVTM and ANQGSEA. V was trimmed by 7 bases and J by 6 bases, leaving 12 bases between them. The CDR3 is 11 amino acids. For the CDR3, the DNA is TGCAGCGCTTGGGCCTTACCTGAAGCTTTCTTT. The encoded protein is CSAWALPEAFF.

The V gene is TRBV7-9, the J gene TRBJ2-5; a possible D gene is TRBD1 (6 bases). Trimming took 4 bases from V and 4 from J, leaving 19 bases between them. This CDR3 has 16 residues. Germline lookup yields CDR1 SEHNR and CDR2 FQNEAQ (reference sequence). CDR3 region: CASSSLRGAQGETQYF. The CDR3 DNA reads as TGTGCCAGCAGCTCGCTCAGGGGCGCCCAGGGAGAGACCCAGTACTTC.

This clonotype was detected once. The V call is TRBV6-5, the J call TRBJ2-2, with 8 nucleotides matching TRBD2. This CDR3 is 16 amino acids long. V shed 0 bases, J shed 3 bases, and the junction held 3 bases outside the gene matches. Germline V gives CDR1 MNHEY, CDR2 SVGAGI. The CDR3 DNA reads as TGTGCCAGCAGTTACTCGCCTAGCGGGTACACCGGGGAGCTGTTTTTT. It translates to CASSYSPSGYTGELFF.